What follows are 28 T cell receptor beta chains derived from one specimen sequenced in a study of shared clonotypes between healthy human individuals. Profiled with immunoSEQ multiplex PCR; TCRdb holds only in-frame clones, not every one. The sample records 2 million to 2.5 million clones, 85% to 95% being singletons. What was sequenced was naive CD4+ T cells from PBMCs. As to subset: CD45RA+ positively selected. The receptor source for this set is a man younger than 35 in good health. Some clones in this sample may be carry-over from other donors' samples.

The gene calls are TRBV28 and TRBJ1-5, with TRBD1 matching over 10 bases. The ends lost 11 bases at V and 7 bases at J; junction bases unmatched: 17. CDR1 and CDR2 from the germline V gene are MDHEN and SYDVKM. The CDR3 sequence is 16 residues long. The CDR3 DNA reads as TGTGCCGGGGGGACAGGGGCTAAAGGTTTGGAACAGCCCCAGCATTTT. This sequence encodes CAGGTGAKGLEQPQHF. The whole variable domain, remainder taken from reference TRBV28 and TRBJ1-5, is DVKVTQSSRYLVKRTGEKVFLECVQDMDHENMFWYRQDPGLGLRLIYFSYDVKMKEKGDIPEGYSVSREKKERFSLILESASTNQTSMYLCAGGTGAKGLEQPQHFGDGTRLSIL.

The gene calls are TRBV5-1 and TRBJ1-1; tentatively, D is TRBD1 (5 bases). Trimming pared 1 base from V and 0 bases from J, leaving 10 bases between. Per the germline V gene, CDR1 is SGHRS and CDR2 is YFSETQ. The length of the CDR3 is 15 residues. The CDR3 sequence is CASSLKRGVNTEAFF. The CDR3 DNA sequence: TGCGCCAGCAGCTTGAAGCGAGGGGTGAACACTGAAGCTTTCTTT.

The chain uses TRBV7-3 and TRBJ1-3; 7 nucleotides agree with TRBD1. J lost 2 bases, V lost 5 bases, and 6 bases had no gene match. CDR3 length: 15 amino acids. Per germline, CDR1 SGHTA and CDR2 FQGTGA. The CDR3 loop is CASSREGAAGNTIYF. CDR3 DNA: TGTGCCAGCAGCCGTGAGGGGGCGGCTGGAAACACCATATATTTT.

The genes are TRBV19 and TRBJ2-1; 11 nucleotides align to TRBD1. The CDR3 runs 15 residues. Unmatched junction bases numbered 5, after V lost 6 bases and J lost 4 bases. The germline V gene encodes CDR1 LNHDA and CDR2 SQIVND (reference sequence). As DNA, the CDR3 is TGTGCCAGTAGCCTGGGACAGGGGGATTACAATGAGCAGTTCTTC. Amino acid sequence: CASSLGQGDYNEQFF.

The V and J genes are TRBV5-1 and TRBJ2-7; 11 bases line up with TRBD1. The CDR3 has 15 amino acids. The V gene's germline CDR1 is SGHRS and CDR2 YFSETQ. J gave up 7 bases and V 4 bases, and 10 bases lay outside the gene matches. CDR3 DNA: TGCGCCAGCAGCCTCTCGGGACAGGGGGTTATGGAGCAGTACTTC. Its protein is CASSLSGQGVMEQYF.

The V call is TRBV5-6, the J call TRBJ2-6; the D call may be TRBD1 or TRBD2 (5 bases each). This CDR3 region has 19 residues. With 2 bases removed from V and 2 bases from J, the gap between germline ends came to 20 bases. CDR1 is SGHDT, CDR2 YYEEEE, per germline. The CDR3 here is CASSLYAGQGLAGANVLTF. The CDR3 DNA reads TGTGCCAGCAGCTTATATGCGGGCCAGGGTCTTGCTGGGGCCAACGTCCTGACTTTC.

V is TRBV7-8 and J is TRBJ2-3; D uncertain. The CDR3 extends over 16 amino acids. Germline CDR1 reads SGHVS; CDR2 reads FQNEAQ. V shed 4 bases and J shed 0 bases, with 14 bases lying between them. The CDR3 region is CASSSATPLSTDTQYF. In DNA form, the CDR3 reads TGTGCCAGCAGCTCGGCTACCCCCCTTAGCACAGATACGCAGTATTTT.

The CDR3 loop is CASSLRDRGLGPQHF. CDR3 DNA: TGTGCCAGCAGTTTAAGGGACAGGGGGCTTGGGCCCCAGCATTTT. The J gene is TRBJ1-5, the V gene TRBV28; 12 positions agree with TRBD1. With V trimmed by 2 bases and J by 9 bases, 5 bases remained unmatched. The V gene's germline CDR1 is MDHEN and CDR2 SYDVKM. The CDR3 sequence is 15 residues long.

This chain joins TRBV7-6 and TRBJ2-6; no clear D gene. The CDR3 consists of 16 residues. Per germline, CDR1 SGHVS and CDR2 FNYEAQ. With 1 base removed from V and 0 bases from J, the gap between germline ends came to 7 bases. CDR3 residues: CASSLGRHSGANVLTF. As DNA, the CDR3 is TGTGCCAGCAGCTTAGGACGGCACTCTGGGGCCAACGTCCTGACTTTC.

The rearrangement joins TRBV9 to TRBJ2-3; possible D gene TRBD2, 6 bases. The CDR3 contains 14 residues. Germline V gives CDR1 SGDLS, CDR2 YYNGEE. Trimming shortened V by 0 bases and J by 8 bases, and 13 bases separated the two germline ends. The CDR3 region is CASSVDPQGLTQYF. In nucleotides, the CDR3 is TGTGCCAGCAGCGTAGATCCGCAGGGACTTACGCAGTATTTT.

To note about this clone: This CDR3 is also generated by other DNA sequences in the sample. The CDR3 reads CSARNYGYTF. The CDR3, as DNA: TGCAGTGCCCGTAACTATGGCTACACCTTC. The rearrangement uses TRBV20-1 and TRBJ1-2; D not certain. CDR1 and CDR2 (germline): DFQATT, SNEGSKA (reference sequence). The V and J ends lost 6 bases and 1 base respectively, with 3 bases between them. The CDR3 covers 10 residues.

This rearrangement joins TRBV18 to TRBJ1-2, with TRBD1 matching 8 bases. CDR1 is KGHSH and CDR2 is LQKENI in the germline V gene. The junction had 7 bases not matched to a gene; V was cut back by 3 bases and J by 4 bases. CDR3 length equals 15 residues. CDR3 sequence reads: CASSPTGEKAYGYTF. DNA for the CDR3: TGTGCCAGCTCACCGACAGGGGAAAAGGCCTATGGCTACACCTTC.

The table lists this clone with a few counts. V is TRBV30 and J is TRBJ1-5; no reliable D call. The CDR3 extends over 12 amino acids. Germline CDR1 is GTSNPN and CDR2 is SVGIG (reference sequence). Trimming cost V 1 base and J 0 bases, with 1 base left between them. As DNA, the CDR3 is TGTGCCTGGAGTGCTAGCAATCAGCCCCAGCATTTT. Its protein product is CAWSASNQPQHF.

This chain joins TRBV25-1 and TRBJ2-1, with D tentatively TRBD2 (6 bases). V lost 7 bases and J lost 7, with 17 bases in between. CDR1 is MGHDK and CDR2 is SYGVNS in the germline V gene. This CDR3 comprises 14 residues. The CDR3 reads CASTPGRGINEQFF. The CDR3 bases are TGTGCCAGCACCCCGGGACGGGGGATTAATGAGCAGTTCTTC.

CDR3 coding DNA: TGTGCCAGCAGTGGCCGGGACAGGGTCTCAGGAAACACTGAAGCTTTCTTT. Its translation: CASSGRDRVSGNTEAFF. The chain links TRBV28 to TRBJ1-1; 9 bases line up with TRBD1. The germline V gene has CDR1 MDHEN and CDR2 SYDVKM. With 5 bases clipped from V and 2 bases from J, the junction kept 12 bases outside the gene matches. The CDR3 is 17 residues long.

In nucleotides, the CDR3 is TGTGCCACCCGCATGAACACTGAAGCTTTCTTT. Protein product: CATRMNTEAFF. The V call is TRBV28, the J call TRBJ1-1; D uncertain. The CDR3 is 11 amino acids. V was pared by 10 bases and J by 0 bases, with 6 bases between. Germline V gene data show CDR1 as MDHEN and CDR2 as SYDVKM.

This sequence joins TRBV25-1 and TRBJ1-2; TRBD1 agrees at 7 bases. Germline V lookup: CDR1 MGHDK, CDR2 SYGVNS. V trimming: 5 bases; J trimming: 4 bases; junction bases outside the gene matches: 10. The CDR3 spans 15 residues. The CDR3 nucleotides are TGTGCCAGCAGTACGACAGGGTTGGCCCCCTATGGCTACACCTTC. Residues: CASSTTGLAPYGYTF.

The CDR3 protein is CAISDGRLNEQFF. The CDR3 nucleotides read TGTGCCATCAGTGATGGACGGCTAAATGAGCAGTTCTTC. The rearrangement joins TRBV10-3 to TRBJ2-1; D gene unclear. CDR1 ENHRY and CDR2 SYGVKD come from the germline V gene. V was shortened by 3 bases and J by 7 bases, with 10 bases between the two germline ends. The CDR3 covers 13 residues.

DNA of the CDR3: TGTGCCAGCACCCACCGAAACGGGAAATCCTACAATGAGCAGTTCTTC. Protein sequence: CASTHRNGKSYNEQFF. The chain uses TRBV5-6 and TRBJ2-1; a possible D gene is TRBD2 (5 bases). There are 16 residues in the CDR3. In germline, CDR1 is SGHDT, CDR2 YYEEEE. Trimming removed 6 bases from V and 1 base from J, with 17 bases in between.

This sequence joins TRBV5-5 and TRBJ1-4; D ambiguous. Per germline, CDR1 SGHKS and CDR2 YYEKEE (reference sequence). The CDR3 runs to 13 residues. V lost 2 bases, J lost 7 bases, and 9 bases lay in between. The CDR3 here is CASSLPPREKLFF. The CDR3 bases are TGTGCCAGCAGCTTACCCCCCCGTGAAAAACTGTTTTTT.

This chain links TRBV5-4 with TRBJ1-5; D is perhaps TRBD1 (5 bases). This CDR3 has 15 amino acids. V was shortened by 4 bases and J by 5 bases, with 16 bases between the two germline ends. Looked up from germline, CDR1 is SGHNT and CDR2 is YYREEE (reference sequence). The CDR3 nucleotides are TGTGCCAGCAGCCGGGACGGCGGGGGACATCAGCCCCAGCATTTT. Its translation: CASSRDGGGHQPQHF.

This clone occurred once. V usage is TRBV6-5 and J usage is TRBJ1-2, with D perhaps matching TRBD1 (5 bases). The germline V gene has CDR1 MNHEY and CDR2 SVGAGI. V was shortened by 2 bases and J by 4 bases, with 17 bases between the two germline ends. This CDR3 spans 16 amino acids. This CDR3 is CASSYGAGNAGYGYTF. DNA of the CDR3: TGTGCCAGCAGTTACGGGGCCGGGAACGCGGGCTATGGCTACACCTTC.

The CDR3 loop is CASSLGIGGIYEQYF. CDR3 coding DNA: TGTGCCAGCAGCTTGGGGATCGGGGGTATTTACGAGCAGTACTTC. The chain couples TRBV5-4 to TRBJ2-7, with a weak D call TRBD2 (6 bases). This CDR3 spans 15 amino acids. Trimming removed 0 bases from V and 4 bases from J, with 14 bases in between. Germline loops: CDR1 SGHNT, CDR2 YYREEE (reference sequence).

This clone was seen only once. The CDR3 nucleotides read TGTGCCACCTCCGGGACAAAGGATCAGCCCCAGCATTTT. As protein: CATSGTKDQPQHF. The chain has TRBV10-3 and TRBJ1-5; D perhaps matches TRBD1 (6 bases). The germline V and J ends were trimmed by 10 bases and 5 bases, with 15 bases remaining between them. The CDR3 loop spans 13 amino acids. From germline, CDR1 is ENHRY and CDR2 SYGVKD.

Points on this clone: Sequence at one end of the junction differs from germline and may be a read error. The chain combines TRBV2 with TRBJ2-7; D is undetermined. The CDR3 consists of 12 residues. Germline-derived CDR1 and CDR2 are SNHLY and FYNNEI. CDR3 in amino acids: CASSVGTYERYF. In DNA form, the CDR3 reads TGTGCCAGCAGCGTCGGTACCTACGAGCGGTACTTC.

This sequence joins TRBV7-2 and TRBJ2-1, with TRBD2 identical over 11 bases. The germline V gene has CDR1 SGHTA and CDR2 FQGNSA. This CDR3 is 17 amino acids long. Germline trimming cut 7 bases from V and 4 bases from J; bases unmatched to any gene: 12. This CDR3 reads CASNKYSGTSGYNEQFF. CDR3 nucleotide sequence: TGTGCCAGCAACAAATATAGTGGGACTAGCGGTTACAATGAGCAGTTCTTC.

This clone was detected only once. This chain joins TRBV19 and TRBJ2-3; a weak D match, TRBD2 (6 bases). The CDR3 covers 17 residues. Germline lookup yields CDR1 LNHDA and CDR2 SQIVND (reference sequence). The chain's CDR3 is CGVVDVGLSVRTDTQYF. The CDR3 DNA sequence: TGTGGCGTGGTAGACGTTGGACTAAGCGTCCGCACAGATACGCAGTATTTT. Together with reference TRBV19 and TRBJ2-3, the CDR3 gives the full variable domain: DGGITQSPKYLFRKEGQNVTLSCEQNLNHDAMYWYRQDPGQGLRLIYYSQIVNDFQKGDIAEGYSVSREKKESFPLTVTSAQKNPTAFYLCGVVDVGLSVRTDTQYFGPGTRLTVL.

The chain links TRBV2 to TRBJ2-7; 8 nucleotides match TRBD1. Germline V gives CDR1 SNHLY, CDR2 FYNNEI. The CDR3 covers 14 residues. V trimming: 4 bases; J trimming: 1 base; junction bases outside the gene matches: 3. The CDR3: CASSAGQVSYEQYF. CDR3 bases: TGTGCCAGCAGTGCGGGACAGGTGTCCTACGAGCAGTACTTC.